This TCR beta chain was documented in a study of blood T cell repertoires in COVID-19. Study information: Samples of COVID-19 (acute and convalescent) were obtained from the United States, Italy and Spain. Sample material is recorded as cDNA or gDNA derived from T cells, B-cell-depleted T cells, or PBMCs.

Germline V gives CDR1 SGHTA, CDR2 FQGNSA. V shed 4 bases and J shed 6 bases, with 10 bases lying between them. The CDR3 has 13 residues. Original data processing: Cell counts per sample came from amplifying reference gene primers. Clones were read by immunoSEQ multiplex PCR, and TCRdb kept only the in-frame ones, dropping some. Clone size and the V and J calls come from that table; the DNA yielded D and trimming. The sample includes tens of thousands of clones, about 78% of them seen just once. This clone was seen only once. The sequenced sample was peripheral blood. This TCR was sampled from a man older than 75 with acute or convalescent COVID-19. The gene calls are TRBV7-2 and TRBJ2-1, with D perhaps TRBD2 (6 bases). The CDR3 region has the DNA TGTGCCAGCAGCTCCTTCGGGGGCAATGAGCAGTTCTTC. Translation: CASSSFGGNEQFF.